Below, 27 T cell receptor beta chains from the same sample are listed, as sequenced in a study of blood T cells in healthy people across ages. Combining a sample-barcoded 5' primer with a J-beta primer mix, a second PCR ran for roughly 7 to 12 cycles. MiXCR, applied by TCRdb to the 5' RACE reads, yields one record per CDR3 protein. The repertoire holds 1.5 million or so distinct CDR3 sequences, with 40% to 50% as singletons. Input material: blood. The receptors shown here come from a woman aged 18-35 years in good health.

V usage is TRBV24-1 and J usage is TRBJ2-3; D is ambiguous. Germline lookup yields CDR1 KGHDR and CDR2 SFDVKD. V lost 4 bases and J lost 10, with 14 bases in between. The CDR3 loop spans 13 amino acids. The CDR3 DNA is TGTGCCACCAGTGAACCCGGCGGCGGTGCGCAGTATTTT. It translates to CATSEPGGGAQYF.

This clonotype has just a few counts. CDR3 DNA: TGTGCCAGCAGTTTTTCAGGGAATTTAAATTCACCCCTCCACTTT. The encoded protein is CASSFSGNLNSPLHF. This chain joins TRBV28 and TRBJ1-6; a weak D match, TRBD1 (5 bases). The germline CDR1 and CDR2 sequences are MDHEN and SYDVKM. This CDR3 is 15 amino acids long. Trimming removed 3 bases from V and 7 bases from J, with 13 bases in between.

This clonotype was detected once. Here the CDR3 reads CSARGSGNEQFF. The CDR3, as DNA: TGCAGTGCTAGGGGTTCGGGGAATGAGCAGTTCTTC. The genes are TRBV20-1 and TRBJ2-1; D is perhaps TRBD2 (5 bases). This CDR3 region has 12 residues. Trimming shortened V by 3 bases and J by 7 bases, and 10 bases separated the two germline ends. Germline loops: CDR1 DFQATT, CDR2 SNEGSKA (reference sequence).

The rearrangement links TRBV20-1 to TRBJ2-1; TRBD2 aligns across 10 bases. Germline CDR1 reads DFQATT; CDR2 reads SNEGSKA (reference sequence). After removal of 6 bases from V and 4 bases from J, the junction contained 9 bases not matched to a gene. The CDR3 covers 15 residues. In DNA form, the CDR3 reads TGCAGTGCAGTCCCCCTAGCGGGGGCTTACAATGAGCAGTTCTTC. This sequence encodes CSAVPLAGAYNEQFF.

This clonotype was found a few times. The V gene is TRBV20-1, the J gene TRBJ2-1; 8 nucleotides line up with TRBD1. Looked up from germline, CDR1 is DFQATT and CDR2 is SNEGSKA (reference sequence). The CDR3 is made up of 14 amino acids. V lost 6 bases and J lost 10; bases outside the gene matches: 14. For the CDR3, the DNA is TGCAGTGCCCCACCAGGGGGCCAAAGGAGCGAGCAGTTCTTC. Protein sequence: CSAPPGGQRSEQFF.

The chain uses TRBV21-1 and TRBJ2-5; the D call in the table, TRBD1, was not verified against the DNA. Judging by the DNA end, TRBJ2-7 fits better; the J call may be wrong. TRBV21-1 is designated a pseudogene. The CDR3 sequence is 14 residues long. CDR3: CAGSKRDTYYEQYF. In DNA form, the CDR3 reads TGTGCCGGCAGCAAACGGGACACGTACTACGAGCAGTACTTC.

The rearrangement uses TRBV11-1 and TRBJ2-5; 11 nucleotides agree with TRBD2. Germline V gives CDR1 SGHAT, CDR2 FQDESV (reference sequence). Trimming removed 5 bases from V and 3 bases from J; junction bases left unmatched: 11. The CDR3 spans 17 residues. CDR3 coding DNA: TGTGCCAGCAGCCCCGCACAGCTAGCGGGGGGAGAAGAGACCCAGTACTTC. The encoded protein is CASSPAQLAGGEETQYF. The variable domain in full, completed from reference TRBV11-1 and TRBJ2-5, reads EAEVAQSPRYKITEKSQAVAFWCDPISGHATLYWYRQILGQGPELLVQFQDESVVDDSQLPKDRFSAERLKGVDSTLKIQPAELGDSAMYLCASSPAQLAGGEETQYFGPGTRLLVL.

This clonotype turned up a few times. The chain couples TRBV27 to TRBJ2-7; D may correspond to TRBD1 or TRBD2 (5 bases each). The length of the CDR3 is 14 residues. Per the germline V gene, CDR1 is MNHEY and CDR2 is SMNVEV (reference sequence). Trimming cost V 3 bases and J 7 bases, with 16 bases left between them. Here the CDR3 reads CASSLSGAGEEQYF. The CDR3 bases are TGTGCCAGCAGTTTGTCCGGGGCCGGCGAAGAGCAGTACTTC.

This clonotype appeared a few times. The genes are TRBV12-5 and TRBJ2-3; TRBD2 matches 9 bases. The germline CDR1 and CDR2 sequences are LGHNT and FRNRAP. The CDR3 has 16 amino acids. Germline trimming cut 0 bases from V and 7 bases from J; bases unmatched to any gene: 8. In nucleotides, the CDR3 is TGTGCTAGTGGTTTGGTAGTAGCGGGAGATCGATATACGCAGTATTTT. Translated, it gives CASGLVVAGDRYTQYF. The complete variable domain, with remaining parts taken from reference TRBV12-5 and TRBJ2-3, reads DARVTQTPRHKVTEMGQEVTMRCQPILGHNTVFWYRQTMMQGLELLAYFRNRAPLDDSGMPKDRFSAEMPDATLATLKIQPSEPRDSAVYFCASGLVVAGDRYTQYFGPGTRLTVL.

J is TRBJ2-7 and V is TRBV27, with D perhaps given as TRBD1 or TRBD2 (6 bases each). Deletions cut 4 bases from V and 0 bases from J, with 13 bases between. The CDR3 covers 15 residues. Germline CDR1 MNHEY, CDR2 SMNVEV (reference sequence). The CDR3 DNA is TGTGCCAGCAGTTCCATAGGGGGGAGCTCCTACGAGCAGTACTTC. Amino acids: CASSSIGGSSYEQYF.

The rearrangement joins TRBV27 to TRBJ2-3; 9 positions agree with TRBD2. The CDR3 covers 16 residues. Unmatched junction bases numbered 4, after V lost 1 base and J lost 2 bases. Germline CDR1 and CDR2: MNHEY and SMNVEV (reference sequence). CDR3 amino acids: CASSLWTSAFTDTQYF. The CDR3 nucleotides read TGTGCCAGCAGTTTATGGACTAGCGCCTTCACAGATACGCAGTATTTT.

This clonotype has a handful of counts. CDR3 protein: CAISERGADIDPYGYTF. CDR3 DNA: TGTGCCATCAGTGAGAGGGGGGCGGACATAGACCCTTATGGCTACACCTTC. The chain uses TRBV10-3 and TRBJ1-2, with D possibly matching TRBD1 (6 bases). This CDR3 is built from 17 residues. V lost 2 bases to trimming and J lost 5 bases, with 21 bases between them. Germline CDR1 ENHRY, CDR2 SYGVKD.

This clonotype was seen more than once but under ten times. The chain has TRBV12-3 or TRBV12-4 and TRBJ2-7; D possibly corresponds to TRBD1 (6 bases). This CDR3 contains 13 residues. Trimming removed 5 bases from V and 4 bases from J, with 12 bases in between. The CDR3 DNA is TGTGCCAGCAGTACTACAGGGAGATACGAGCAGTACTTC. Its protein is CASSTTGRYEQYF.

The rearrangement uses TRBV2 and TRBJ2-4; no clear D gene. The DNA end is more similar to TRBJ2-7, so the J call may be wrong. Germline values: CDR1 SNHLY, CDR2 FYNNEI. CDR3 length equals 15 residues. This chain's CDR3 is CASSESSGRPYEQYF. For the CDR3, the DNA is TGTGCCAGCAGTGAAAGTTCAGGTCGACCCTACGAGCAGTACTTC.

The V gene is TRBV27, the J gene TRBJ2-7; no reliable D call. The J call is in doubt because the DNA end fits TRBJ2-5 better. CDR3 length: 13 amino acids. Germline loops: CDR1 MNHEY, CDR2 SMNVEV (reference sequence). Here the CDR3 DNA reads TGTGCCAGCAGTTTCTTTCTGGGGGAGACCCAGTACTTC. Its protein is CASSFFLGETQYF.

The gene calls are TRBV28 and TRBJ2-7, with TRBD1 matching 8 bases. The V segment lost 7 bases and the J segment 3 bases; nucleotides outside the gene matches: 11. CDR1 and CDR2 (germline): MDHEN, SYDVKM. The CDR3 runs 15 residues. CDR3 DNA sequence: TGTGCCAGCATCCCTTCCCGCGACAGGGGCTACGAGCAGTACTTC. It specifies CASIPSRDRGYEQYF.

The CDR3 nucleotides are TGCAGCGTTGCAGGGGCAGGGGGCTGGGAGACCCAGTACTTC. Its protein is CSVAGAGGWETQYF. The chain employs TRBV29-1 and TRBJ2-5, with TRBD1 matching 8 bases. Germline loops: CDR1 SQVTM, CDR2 ANQGSEA. The CDR3 has 14 amino acids. J gave up 5 bases and V 4 bases, and 9 bases lay outside the gene matches.

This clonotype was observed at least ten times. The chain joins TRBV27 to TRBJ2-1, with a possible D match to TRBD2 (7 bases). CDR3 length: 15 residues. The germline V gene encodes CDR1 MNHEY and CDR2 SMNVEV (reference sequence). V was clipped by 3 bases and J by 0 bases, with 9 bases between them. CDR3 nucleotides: TGTGCCAGCAGTTTCGGGGGGCCCTCCTACAATGAGCAGTTCTTC. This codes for CASSFGGPSYNEQFF.

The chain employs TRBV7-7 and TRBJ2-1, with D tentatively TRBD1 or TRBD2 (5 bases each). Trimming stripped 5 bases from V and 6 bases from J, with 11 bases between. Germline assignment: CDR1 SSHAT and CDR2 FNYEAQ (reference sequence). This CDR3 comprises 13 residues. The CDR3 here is CASSTGPTNEQFF. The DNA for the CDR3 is TGTGCCAGCAGCACGGGACCGACCAATGAGCAGTTCTTC.

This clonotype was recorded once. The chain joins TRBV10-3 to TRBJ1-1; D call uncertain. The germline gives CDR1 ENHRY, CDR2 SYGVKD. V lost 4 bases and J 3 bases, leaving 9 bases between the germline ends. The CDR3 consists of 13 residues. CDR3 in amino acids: CAISAIGDTEAFF. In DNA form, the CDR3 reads TGTGCCATCAGTGCAATCGGGGACACTGAAGCTTTCTTT.

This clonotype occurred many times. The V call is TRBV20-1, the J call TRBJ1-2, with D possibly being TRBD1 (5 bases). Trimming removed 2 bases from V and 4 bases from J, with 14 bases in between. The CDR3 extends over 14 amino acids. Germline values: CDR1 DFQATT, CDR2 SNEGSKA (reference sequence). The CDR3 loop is CSARPGPPTYGYTF. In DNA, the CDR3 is TGCAGTGCTAGACCGGGGCCGCCGACCTATGGCTACACCTTC.

CDR3 DNA sequence: TGTGCCAGCAGTGCCCTGGCAGGGCTTTCTGGGGCCAACGTCCTGACTTTC. Protein sequence: CASSALAGLSGANVLTF. The gene calls are TRBV27 and TRBJ2-6; perhaps TRBD1 as D (5 bases). The V and J ends lost 5 bases and 1 base respectively, with 15 bases between them. The CDR3 contains 17 residues. Per germline, CDR1 MNHEY and CDR2 SMNVEV (reference sequence).

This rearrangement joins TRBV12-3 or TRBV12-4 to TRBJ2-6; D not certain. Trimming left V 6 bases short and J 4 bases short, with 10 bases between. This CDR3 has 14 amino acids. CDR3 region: CASSSTEGANVLTF. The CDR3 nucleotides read TGTGCCAGCAGCTCCACCGAGGGGGCCAACGTCCTGACTTTC.

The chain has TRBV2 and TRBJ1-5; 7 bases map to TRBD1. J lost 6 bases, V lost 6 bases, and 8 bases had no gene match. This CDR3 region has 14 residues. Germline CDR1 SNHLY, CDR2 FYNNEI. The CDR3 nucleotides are TGTGCCAGCAGCAAAACAGGGGACCCTCAGCCCCAGCATTTT. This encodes CASSKTGDPQPQHF.

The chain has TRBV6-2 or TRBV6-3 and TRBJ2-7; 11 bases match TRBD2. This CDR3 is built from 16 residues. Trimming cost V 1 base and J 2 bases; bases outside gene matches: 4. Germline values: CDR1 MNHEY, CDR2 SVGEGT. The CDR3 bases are TGTGCCAGCAGTTACTTGACTAGCGGGGATACCTACGAGCAGTACTTC. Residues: CASSYLTSGDTYEQYF.

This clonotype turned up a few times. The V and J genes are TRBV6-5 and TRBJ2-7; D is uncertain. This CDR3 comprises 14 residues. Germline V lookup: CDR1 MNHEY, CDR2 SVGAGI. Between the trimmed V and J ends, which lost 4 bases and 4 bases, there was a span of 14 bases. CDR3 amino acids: CASSSRLGRYEQYF. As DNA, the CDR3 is TGTGCCAGCAGTTCTCGACTCGGACGGTACGAGCAGTACTTC.

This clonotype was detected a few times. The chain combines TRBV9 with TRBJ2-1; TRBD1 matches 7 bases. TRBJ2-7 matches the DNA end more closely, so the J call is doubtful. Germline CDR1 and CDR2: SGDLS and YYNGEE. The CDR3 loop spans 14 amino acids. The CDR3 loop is CASSGQGYYNEQYF. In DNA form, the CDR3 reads TGTGCCAGCAGCGGACAGGGCTACTACAATGAGCAGTACTTC.